The 15 T cell receptor beta chains presented below share a single source sample, sequenced in a study of T-cell reconstitution after alpha-beta-depleted transplantation in children (dated by TCRdb to 2016 to 2017). This sample's treatment or condition label indicates: allogeneic hematopoietic cell transplantation with graft depleted of TCRalphabeta T cells and CD19 B cells. Receptors were amplified or captured by PCR. Sequencing relied on an Illumina HiSeq 2500. TCR library preparation used molecular barcoding, with unique molecular identifiers applied to normalize quantification of the TCRbeta repertoire. TCRdb cleaned the public reads at Q25 with fastp, built clones with MiXCR and kept in-frame beta chains. Each entry merges the rows of one CDR3 protein and shows their most common DNA and genes. In all, the sample holds about 140,000 distinct CDR3 sequences, and 8.8% of those were seen once. 18% of the sample rests with the top ten.

Sequencing used PBMCs, mostly from graft donor cells, obtained 180 days after TCRalphabeta/CD19-depleted stem cell transplant. These TCRs come from a female patient aged 2-9 years who had a stem cell transplant for congenital amegakaryocytic thrombocytopenia, so the T cells may come from the graft donor.

With regard to this clonotype: A much larger clone lies a single base off, so this may be a read error. The chain links TRBV5-1 to TRBJ2-1; D is possibly TRBD2 (6 bases). This CDR3 region has 16 residues. Germline V gives CDR1 SGHRS, CDR2 YFSETQ. CDR3 protein: CANSLEMGLPYNEQFF. CDR3 DNA: TGCGCCAACAGCTTGGAGATGGGACTCCCCTACAATGAGCAGTTCTTC. The entire variable domain, with the rest obtained from reference TRBV5-1 and TRBJ2-1, is as follows: KAGVTQTPRYLIKTRGQQVTLSCSPISGHRSVSWYQQTPGQGLQFLFEYFSETQRNKGNFPGRFSGRQFSNSRSEMNVSTLELGDSALYLCANSLEMGLPYNEQFFGPGTRLTVL.

This clonotype was observed at least ten times. This rearrangement joins TRBV20-1 to TRBJ2-3, with TRBD2 matching 9 bases. The trim removed 5 bases at V and 1 base at J, leaving 10 bases unmatched. Germline CDR1 DFQATT, CDR2 SNEGSKA (reference sequence). The CDR3 sequence is 16 residues long. The DNA of the CDR3 is TGCAGTGCTGCCGGGATAGCGGGGGCCCGCACAGATACGCAGTATTTT. It is translated as CSAAGIAGARTDTQYF.

Many counts were recorded for this clonotype. This chain links TRBV20-1 with TRBJ2-3; 12 nucleotides match TRBD2. Germline V CDR1 and CDR2: DFQATT, SNEGSKA (reference sequence). The V and J ends lost 5 bases and 4 bases, in that order; junction bases with no gene match: 4. The CDR3 has 14 amino acids. CDR3 sequence: CSAGGLAGPDTQYF. The CDR3 nucleotides are TGCAGTGCTGGAGGACTAGCGGGACCAGATACGCAGTATTTT.

The chain recombines TRBV20-1 with TRBJ1-3; TRBD1 is a possible D gene (5 bases). The CDR3 runs 16 residues. Germline-derived CDR1 and CDR2 are DFQATT and SNEGSKA (reference sequence). Trimming stripped 1 base from V and 0 bases from J, with 13 bases between. DNA of the CDR3: TGCAGTGCTAGAGCGTACAGGCCCTTCTCTGGAAACACCATATATTTT. The encoded protein is CSARAYRPFSGNTIYF.

This clonotype has just a few counts. V usage is TRBV20-1 and J usage is TRBJ1-1; D is possibly TRBD1 (5 bases). This CDR3 is 13 amino acids long. The V end was cut by 5 bases, the J end by 2 bases, with 12 bases between. In germline, CDR1 is DFQATT, CDR2 SNEGSKA (reference sequence). CDR3 nucleotides: TGCAGTGCTCCACCGACAGCAAACACTGAAGCTTTCTTT. Translating gives CSAPPTANTEAFF.

At least ten counts were recorded for this clonotype. The J gene is TRBJ1-6, the V gene TRBV28, with unresolved D. The CDR3 extends over 12 amino acids. The germline V gene encodes CDR1 MDHEN and CDR2 SYDVKM. Deletions cut 7 bases from V and 10 bases from J, with 11 bases between. This CDR3 is CASTLSGSPLHF. DNA of the CDR3: TGTGCCAGCACCCTCAGCGGATCACCCCTCCACTTT. The complete variable domain, with remaining parts taken from reference TRBV28 and TRBJ1-6, reads DVKVTQSSRYLVKRTGEKVFLECVQDMDHENMFWYRQDPGLGLRLIYFSYDVKMKEKGDIPEGYSVSREKKERFSLILESASTNQTSMYLCASTLSGSPLHFGNGTRLTVT.

This clonotype has ten or more counts. The chain combines TRBV20-1 with TRBJ2-5; the D gene is possibly TRBD2 (6 bases). Germline V gene data show CDR1 as DFQATT and CDR2 as SNEGSKA (reference sequence). V lost 3 bases and J 3 bases, leaving 8 bases between the germline ends. This CDR3 has 12 amino acids. CDR3 region: CSARSSEETQYF. CDR3 bases: TGCAGTGCTAGGTCTAGCGAAGAGACCCAGTACTTC.

V is TRBV10-3 and J is TRBJ1-1, with TRBD1 as a possible D gene (5 bases). The CDR3 totals 15 residues. Trimming stripped 3 bases from V and 4 bases from J, with 15 bases between. Germline V CDR1 and CDR2: ENHRY, SYGVKD. In DNA form, the CDR3 reads TGTGCCATCAGTGAATGGCAGGGTGAGGGCACTGAAGCTTTCTTT. This codes for CAISEWQGEGTEAFF.

The J gene is TRBJ2-5, the V gene TRBV3-1; D remains ambiguous. V was trimmed by 4 bases and J by 5 bases, leaving 11 bases between them. This CDR3 comprises 13 residues. In germline, CDR1 is LGHDT, CDR2 YNNKEL (reference sequence). In DNA form, the CDR3 reads TGTGCCAGCAGCCGATTTGACGAGGAGACCCAGTACTTC. This translates into CASSRFDEETQYF.

The gene calls are TRBV7-2 and TRBJ2-3; D call uncertain. Germline V lookup: CDR1 SGHTA, CDR2 FQGNSA. The CDR3 totals 13 residues. With 1 base removed from V and 2 bases from J, the gap between germline ends came to 4 bases. The CDR3 DNA is TGTGCCAGCAGCTTAGACTTCACAGATACGCAGTATTTT. This translates into CASSLDFTDTQYF. Together with reference TRBV7-2 and TRBJ2-3, the CDR3 gives the full variable domain: GAGVSQSPSNKVTEKGKDVELRCDPISGHTALYWYRQSLGQGLEFLIYFQGNSAPDKSGLPSDRFSAERTGGSVSTLTIQRTQQEDSAVYLCASSLDFTDTQYFGPGTRLTVL.

This clonotype was recorded many times. This chain connects TRBV20-1 to TRBJ1-5; D is unresolved. With 0 bases removed from V and 6 bases from J, the gap between germline ends came to 15 bases. Germline values: CDR1 DFQATT, CDR2 SNEGSKA (reference sequence). The CDR3 runs 15 residues. The CDR3 here is CSARDGSGRRQPQHF. Written as DNA, the CDR3 is TGCAGTGCTAGAGATGGGTCCGGTCGGCGTCAGCCCCAGCATTTT.

By sample fraction, this clonotype is medium-sized (0.01 to 0.1%). The chain couples TRBV20-1 to TRBJ2-5, with D unresolved. The CDR3 spans 11 residues. V was shortened by 4 bases and J by 2 bases, with 5 bases between the two germline ends. Germline assignment: CDR1 DFQATT and CDR2 SNEGSKA (reference sequence). CDR3 region: CSATPQETQYF. Written as DNA, the CDR3 is TGCAGTGCTACACCTCAAGAGACCCAGTACTTC.

At least ten counts were recorded for this clonotype. This sequence joins TRBV10-3 and TRBJ2-2; no definite D call. The V end lost 4 bases, the J end lost 6 bases, and 9 bases lay between the germline ends. The CDR3 loop spans 13 amino acids. CDR1 and CDR2 (germline): ENHRY, SYGVKD. In nucleotides, the CDR3 is TGTGCCATCAGTGTAGATGGTCCCGGGGAGCTGTTTTTT. As protein: CAISVDGPGELFF.

At least ten counts were recorded for this clonotype. The chain joins TRBV3-1 to TRBJ2-3; 8 nucleotides line up with TRBD1. CDR1 and CDR2 (germline): LGHDT, YNNKEL (reference sequence). J gave up 7 bases and V 1 base, and 28 bases lay outside the gene matches. This CDR3 is 22 amino acids long. This CDR3 reads CASSQGTPLLDRGNSTPNTQYF. CDR3 sequence (DNA): TGTGCCAGCAGCCAAGGGACCCCGCTACTCGACAGGGGTAATAGCACACCGAATACGCAGTATTTT.

The rearrangement joins TRBV7-9 to TRBJ2-7; either TRBD1 or TRBD2 may fit D (5 bases each). V was trimmed by 0 bases and J by 2 bases, leaving 14 bases between them. CDR1 and CDR2 (germline): SEHNR, FQNEAQ (reference sequence). The CDR3 spans 16 residues. The CDR3 coding sequence is TGTGCCAGCAGCTTAGCGGCCCGGCAGGGACCCTACGAGCAGTACTTC. This translates into CASSLAARQGPYEQYF.